This T cell receptor beta chain came from a study of beta chain features in type 1 diabetes (dated 2018 in TCRdb). Background on the whole study: No differences in mean age, gender distribution, total cell number or subset yield were found between patients and healthy donors. A total of roughly 100 million sorted cells were examined across all samples, and the number of cells per subset was strongly correlated with RNA yield. The study compared the TCRB repertoires of sorted circulating CD4+ T cell subsets in recently diagnosed type 1 diabetes patients with those in matched healthy donors. Naive and central memory subsets were obtained from all 28 donors, but regulatory and stem cell-like memory subsets were isolated from only 8 patients and roughly 8 healthy donors. The research as a whole found: The naive, central memory and regulatory TCRB repertoires appeared to resemble one another more closely among patients than among healthy donors. Sequencing cDNA rather than genomic DNA could over-represent highly expressing activated cells, although activation and CD3 levels did not differ between groups. Fewer insertions and more nucleotide deletions at VDJ recombination sites were observed in patients with type 1 diabetes, implying thymic rearrangement abnormalities. PCR might favor shorter templates, but patient and control samples were amplified and corrected together, so any skew would affect both groups equally. In all four CD4+ subsets, TCRB CDR3 length was moderately but significantly shorter in type 1 diabetes patients. Because the HLA sub-analyses included only small numbers of individuals, any influence of HLA type on TCRB rearrangement was left unresolved.

Note on this clone: No antigen is known for it. No base quality information exists; no much larger clone differs at one position.

From each donor, a single peripheral blood sample of 100 to 150 mL on average was drawn into heparinised tubes. A BD FACSAria II was used to sort naive, central memory, regulatory and stem cell-like memory CD4+ T cells with a panel that included CD45RO, CCR7, CD25, CD127, CD95 and CD27. A purity above 98% was achieved for all sorted populations. PBMCs were isolated immediately by Lymphoprep density gradient centrifugation and stained directly without culture. To minimize batch effects, samples were stained and sorted in pairs, one healthy donor with one patient per experiment. The entire amount of isolated RNA was reverse transcribed using the High Capacity cDNA Reverse Transcription Kit, so the sequenced TCRB transcripts were expressed ones. Naive, central memory and regulatory T cell samples underwent deep immunoSEQ sequencing, averaging about 3.5 million total reads per sample. After sorted cells were lysed in RLT buffer, RNA was extracted with DNase-treated RNeasy Micro or Mini kits, with the choice depending on cell number. Each cell subset was processed separately to prevent cross-contamination, with patient and healthy donor samples processed together. The immunoSEQ multiplex PCR was used to amplify TCRB sequences from cDNA, yielding 87-bp fragments that span the CDR3 region. Sequencing of the amplicons was done on the Illumina HiSeq platform. The authors processed their data as follows. PCR bias was corrected computationally using synthetic template baselines, and reads within Hamming distance 2 were collapsed, with unmergeable singletons discarded. By aligning reads against IMGT, V, D and J genes, CDR3 length, and insertions or deletions at six rearrangement sites were assigned. Within each subset, clonotype counts were normalized to sorted cell number, and only after that were true diversity and Gini coefficients computed with the tcR R package. Repertoire sharing was quantified using the overlap coefficient calculated on TCRB nucleotide sequences. Out-of-frame TCRB sequences from naive cells were analyzed to stand in for the pre-selection repertoire. TCRdb holds this immuneACCESS table with in-frame rearrangements only. Some clones are missing; in checked studies, unresolved V genes explain under half, and the rest has no known cause. V and J calls and clone size are those listed in that table; D and trimming were worked out from the DNA. This sample holds 250,000 to 300,000 clones; about 23% were observed only once. Around 0.013% of the sample is taken by the ten largest.

The junction shows trimming of 2 bases on V and 8 bases on J, plus 15 bases between the germline ends. Per the germline V gene, MNHEY is the CDR1 and SVGAGI is the CDR2. Measured from the cysteine to the phenylalanine, the CDR3 is 14 residues long. Only the CDR3 DNA is retained, 42 bases long and in frame from the first base. The specimen sequenced was naive CD4+ T cells from blood. The sample's cell subset or site label, in plain terms: true naive CD4+ T cells. The rearranged chain carries TRBV6-5 and TRBJ1-2; a weak D assignment points to TRBD1 (5 bases agree). This receptor was taken from a woman under 40 with type 1 diabetes. CDR3 sequence: CASSYEAGYGGYTF. In nucleotide form, the sequence is TGTGCCAGCAGTTACGAGGCAGGGTATGGGGGCTACACCTTC.